This is a list of T cell receptor beta chains from one sample in a study of blood T cells in healthy people across ages. TCRdb recomputed calls from the 5' RACE reads with MiXCR, one row per CDR3 protein. The profile shows hundreds of thousands of distinct CDR3 sequences, under 55% of them singletons. Sample: blood. These receptor sequences come from a man aged 55 to 69 in good health. CDR3s include the opening cysteine and the closing phenylalanine or tryptophan. D genes are given only for firm matches. For some rows the clone size is stated as once, few or many, or as a class when expanded; others skip it.

>-|TRBJ1-6|TRBV12-3/TRBV12-4|-
TGTGCCAGCAGTTTTGCGGGGCGCACAAGCTCCTATAATTCACCCCTCCACTTT
CASSFAGRTSSYNSPLHF
>TRBD2|TRBJ2-2|TRBV12-3/TRBV12-4|-
TGTGCCAGCAGTCTAGCGGGGGTTGGGTGGATGTTTTTT
CASSLAGVGWMFF
>TRBD2|TRBJ2-2|TRBV4-3|-
TGCGCCAGCAGCCAAGATCAGATTAGGACTAGCGGGCCTTTTGGCCGGTCCGGGGAGCTGTTTTTT
CASSQDQIRTSGPFGRSGELFF
>TRBD2|TRBJ2-5|TRBV9|-
TGTGCCAGCAGCATTGGGACTAGCGGGGAGGTAGAGACCCAGTACTTC
CASSIGTSGEVETQYF
>TRBD2|TRBJ2-3|TRBV29-1|-
TGCAGCGTTGGTGGGACTAGCGGCCGCACAGATACGCAGTATTTT
CSVGGTSGRTDTQYF
>-|TRBJ1-4|TRBV20-1|-
TGCAGTGCCCGCCGACCAGGGAGGAGTGAAAAACTGTTTTTT
CSARRPGRSEKLFF
>-|TRBJ2-3|TRBV7-3|-
TGTGCCAGCAGCCCCGGGACTTACTCAAATACGCAGTATTTT
CASSPGTYSNTQYF
>-|TRBJ1-1|TRBV27|once
TGTGCCAGCAGCCCTCTGGGGAGCGACACTGAAGCTTTCTTT
CASSPLGSDTEAFF
>TRBD2|TRBJ2-4|TRBV5-6|-
TGTACCAGCAGCAGCTTGGGAGCGGGGGAATGCATTCAGTACTTC
CTSSSLGAGECIQYF
>-|TRBJ1-6|TRBV6-6|-
TGTGCCAGCACCCAACTCGTGGCCCAGACTAATTCACCCCTCCACTTT
CASTQLVAQTNSPLHF
>-|TRBJ2-3|TRBV25-1|-
TGTGCCAGCAGTGAAAGGCCCATAGCGGACACAGATACGCAGTATTTT
CASSERPIADTDTQYF
>-|TRBJ2-1|TRBV2|-
TGTGCCAGCAGTGCCCAAGGACTGAACAAAAATGAGCAGTTCTTC
CASSAQGLNKNEQFF
>-|TRBJ1-5|TRBV7-8|few
TGTGCCAGCACGGAGGGGAACGGCAATCAGCCCCAGCATTTT
CASTEGNGNQPQHF
>-|TRBJ2-3|TRBV12-5|-
TGTGCTAGTGGTTTGTTCGTTAGCACAGATACGCAGTATTTT
CASGLFVSTDTQYF
>-|TRBJ1-4|TRBV7-9|-
TGTGCCAGCAGCTCTGGACGGACTTTAATCGAAAAACTGTTTTTT
CASSSGRTLIEKLFF
>-|TRBJ1-1|TRBV4-3|-
TGCGCCAGCAGCCAAGTAGGGGCGGTCACTGAAGCTTTCTTT
CASSQVGAVTEAFF
>-|TRBJ2-7|TRBV7-2|few
TGTGCCAGCAGCCCATACCCGAGGGACGGGGCCTACGAGCAGTACTTC
CASSPYPRDGAYEQYF
>TRBD2|TRBJ2-1|TRBV6-5|-
TGTGCCAGCAGTACGACTAGCGGGGGGGGAAATGAGCAGTTCTTC
CASSTTSGGGNEQFF
>TRBD1|TRBJ1-1|TRBV5-1|-
TGCGCCAGCAGCTTGGACGACAGGGCGAACACTGAAGCTTTCTTT
CASSLDDRANTEAFF
>-|TRBJ2-1|TRBV6-1|-
TGTGCCAGCAGACTGACAGGAAACTCCTACAATGAGCAGTTCTTC
CASRLTGNSYNEQFF
>-|TRBJ2-3|TRBV4-3|-
TGCGCCAGCAGCCAACTTCCCCAACAACGTGAGGATACGCAGTATTTT
CASSQLPQQREDTQYF
>-|TRBJ2-5|TRBV3-1|few
TGTGCCAGCAGCCAAGCAGGGGTCGGAAATGAGGAGACCCAGTACTTC
CASSQAGVGNEETQYF
>TRBD1|TRBJ1-2|TRBV18|-
TGTGCCAGCTCACCATACAGGGGAAAGGAGGACTATGGCTACACCTTC
CASSPYRGKEDYGYTF
>-|TRBJ1-2|TRBV27|-
TGTGCCAGCAGTTTAAACAGGAACTATGGCTACACCTTC
CASSLNRNYGYTF
>TRBD2|TRBJ2-1|TRBV20-1|few
TGCAGTGCTACCTTGCCGGGGGGGTTACACAATGAGCAGTTCTTC
CSATLPGGLHNEQFF
>-|TRBJ1-1|TRBV7-2|-
TGTGCCAGCAGCTTAGCGCCCGGCGTTTCCACTGAAGCTTTCTTT
CASSLAPGVSTEAFF
>-|TRBJ1-2|TRBV4-1|-
TGCGCCAGCAGCCAAGGACAGGTGGGGGGCTACACCTTC
CASSQGQVGGYTF
>-|TRBJ1-2|TRBV4-1|-
TGCGCCAGCAGCCAAGATGAGGCAAACGGGCCCAACTATGGCTACACCTTC
CASSQDEANGPNYGYTF
>TRBD1|TRBJ2-7|TRBV3-1|-
TGTGCCAGCAGCCAAGAGGGACAGAAACCGTTCTCCTACGAGCAGTACTTC
CASSQEGQKPFSYEQYF
>TRBD1|TRBJ1-5|TRBV20-1|-
TGCAGTGCTAGACCCATGGAGGGACAGTATGGCAATCAGCCCCAGCATTTT
CSARPMEGQYGNQPQHF
>-|TRBJ2-1|TRBV7-2|few
TGTGCCAGCAGCACCCAGGGAGGCCTACTCGGGAATGAGCAGTTCTTC
CASSTQGGLLGNEQFF
>TRBD1|TRBJ1-1|TRBV6-1|many
TGTGCCAGCAAGTCCGGTGGGACAGGGGACACTGAAGCTTTCTTT
CASKSGGTGDTEAFF
>-|TRBJ1-5|TRBV20-1|few
TGCAGTGCTAGAGTGGGGGCCCAGCCCCAGCATTTT
CSARVGAQPQHF
>-|TRBJ2-4|TRBV7-2|few
TGTGCCAGCAGCCCCTCACCCAGTCAGAACATTCAGTACTTC
CASSPSPSQNIQYF
>TRBD2|TRBJ2-3|TRBV4-1|-
TGCGCCAGCAGCCAATCGCTAGCGGGGGGCACAGATACGCAGTATTTT
CASSQSLAGGTDTQYF
>-|TRBJ2-2|TRBV9|-
TGTGCCAGCAGCCTACTTCCGGGACTTAACACCGGGGAGCTGTTTTTT
CASSLLPGLNTGELFF
>-|TRBJ2-7|TRBV5-1|-
TGCGCCAGCAGCTTGGCCGGTGACAACTACGTGCAGTACTTC
CASSLAGDNYVQYF
>-|TRBJ1-1|TRBV30|-
TGTGCCTGGAGTGTCACCGCCTTCAGAGGTACTGAAGCTTTCTTT
CAWSVTAFRGTEAFF
>-|TRBJ2-5|TRBV20-1|-
TGCAGTGCTCTACGACCCGTCCAAGAGACCCAGTACTTC
CSALRPVQETQYF
>TRBD1|TRBJ1-1|TRBV7-2|-
TGTGCCAGCAGACAAAACAGGGGTGAGGGCACTGAAGCTTTCTTT
CASRQNRGEGTEAFF
>TRBD2|TRBJ2-1|TRBV6-2/TRBV6-3|-
TGTGCCAGCAGCCCAATAAGGACTAGCGGGCTCAATGAGCAGTCCTTC
CASSPIRTSGLNEQSF
>TRBD2|TRBJ2-1|TRBV3-1|few
TGTGCCAGCAGCCAACGAGCGGGAATTATCAATGAGCAGTTCTTC
CASSQRAGIINEQFF
>TRBD1|TRBJ2-4|TRBV6-2/TRBV6-3|-
TGTGCCAGCAGTTACGAATTTGGGCAGGGGGCGACGGAAAACATTCAGTACTTC
CASSYEFGQGATENIQYF
>-|TRBJ1-1|TRBV7-2|-
TGTGCCAGCAAAGAGGACCTGGGAATGAACACTGAAGCTTTCTTT
CASKEDLGMNTEAFF
>TRBD1|TRBJ2-5|TRBV20-1|few
TGCAGTGCTAGTCACCTCGGACAGGGGGCAAAGACCCAGTACTTC
CSASHLGQGAKTQYF
>-|TRBJ1-1|TRBV20-1|-
TGCAGTGTTTTGGGCGGAACGGGGGCTGAAGCTTTCTTT
CSVLGGTGAEAFF
>TRBD1|TRBJ2-1|TRBV29-1|few
TGCAGCGTGCATACGGGACAGGCGTTTGACAATGAGCAGTTCTTC
CSVHTGQAFDNEQFF
>-|TRBJ1-4|TRBV7-9|few
TGTGCCAGCAGTTCCGATCAGGGGAGAAAGAATGAAAAACTGTTTTTT
CASSSDQGRKNEKLFF
>TRBD2|TRBJ2-7|TRBV7-2|many
TGTGCCAGCAGTTTATCGGGGGGGCCCTACGAGCAGTACTTC
CASSLSGGPYEQYF
>TRBD2|TRBJ2-1|TRBV7-9|-
TGTGCCAGCAGCTCCCGGGACTACCCCAATGAGCAGTTCTTC
CASSSRDYPNEQFF